The 22 T cell receptor beta chains presented below share a single source sample, sequenced in a study of CD8 T cells in ankylosing spondylitis. Study-level findings and limits: Ankylosing spondylitis blood appeared to carry a characteristic TCR beta motif of roughly 8 highly homologous variants.

TCRdb independently ran MiXCR on the 5' RACE reads; one entry per CDR3 protein. The sample carries some 700,000 distinct CDR3 sequences, around 20% recorded once. These TCRs' antigens remain unknown. The sample taken for sequencing was blood, either unsorted or a sorted T cell fraction (not recorded which). The source is a male donor with ankylosing spondylitis.

This clonotype was counted at least ten times. The chain uses TRBV6-2 or TRBV6-3 and TRBJ2-2; perhaps TRBD1 as D (5 bases). Germline V lookup: CDR1 MNHEY, CDR2 SVGEGT. V was shortened by 4 bases and J by 4 bases, with 10 bases between the two germline ends. The CDR3 runs 14 residues. CDR3 in DNA: TGTGCCAGCAGTTCAGACAGCTCCACCGGGGAGCTGTTTTTT. It translates to CASSSDSSTGELFF.

There are many counts of this clonotype. The CDR3 region is CATSDARDSTDTQYF. The CDR3, as DNA: TGTGCCACCAGTGACGCCAGGGATAGCACAGATACGCAGTATTTT. J is TRBJ2-3 and V is TRBV24-1; D is perhaps TRBD1 (5 bases). Trimming cost V 4 bases and J 0 bases, with 10 bases left between them. This CDR3 spans 15 amino acids. Germline CDR1 KGHDR, CDR2 SFDVKD.

This chain connects TRBV29-1 to TRBJ1-1; D possibly corresponds to TRBD1 (5 bases). The CDR3 runs 14 residues. Germline CDR1 and CDR2: SQVTM and ANQGSEA. The V gene lost 3 bases and the J gene lost 0 bases, with 11 bases spanning the gap. This CDR3 reads CSVEVEGMNTEAFF. As DNA, the CDR3 is TGCAGCGTTGAGGTGGAGGGGATGAACACTGAAGCTTTCTTT. The complete variable domain, with remaining parts taken from reference TRBV29-1 and TRBJ1-1, reads SAVISQKPSRDICQRGTSLTIQCQVDSQVTMMFWYRQQPGQSLTLIATANQGSEATYESGFVIDKFPISRPNLTFSTLTVSNMSPEDSSIYLCSVEVEGMNTEAFFGQGTRLTVV.

J is TRBJ2-3 and V is TRBV11-2, with D maybe TRBD1 (7 bases). The length of the CDR3 is 16 residues. From germline, CDR1 is SGHAT and CDR2 FQNNGV. With 5 bases removed from V and 6 bases from J, the gap between germline ends came to 21 bases. The CDR3 DNA reads TGTGCCAGCAGCCCCCTACAGGGGCCCGGAGGGGATACGCAGTATTTT. Encoded protein: CASSPLQGPGGDTQYF.

V is TRBV20-1 and J is TRBJ1-5; a weak D match, TRBD1 (5 bases). The CDR3 totals 15 residues. The germline CDR1 and CDR2 sequences are DFQATT and SNEGSKA (reference sequence). Trimming left V 1 base short and J 7 bases short, with 17 bases between. This CDR3 reads CSARGSGGGEQPQHF. CDR3 bases: TGCAGTGCTAGAGGTTCGGGCGGGGGAGAACAGCCCCAGCATTTT.

The chain couples TRBV29-1 to TRBJ1-1, with 7 nucleotides matching TRBD1. The V segment lost 4 bases and the J segment 3 bases; nucleotides outside the gene matches: 2. The CDR3 consists of 12 residues. The germline V gene has CDR1 SQVTM and CDR2 ANQGSEA. CDR3 bases: TGCAGCGTTGCGCAGGGGGACACTGAAGCTTTCTTT. Its protein product is CSVAQGDTEAFF.

This clonotype has ten or more counts. The CDR3 DNA reads as TGTGCCAGCAGCTTCGGACAGGTGGGCTCCTACGAGCAGTACTTC. Residues: CASSFGQVGSYEQYF. The V gene is TRBV7-8, the J gene TRBJ2-7, with 7 nucleotides matching TRBD1. Germline V gene sequence: CDR1 SGHVS, CDR2 FQNEAQ. The V segment lost 3 bases and the J segment 0 bases; nucleotides outside the gene matches: 5. CDR3 length: 15 residues.

This rearrangement joins TRBV7-2 to TRBJ1-5; TRBD1 might be the D (5 bases). The CDR3 is made up of 16 amino acids. CDR1 is SGHTA, CDR2 FQGNSA, per germline. Trimming took off 1 base at V and 2 bases at J, with 12 bases between the two ends. CDR3 residues: CASSLVAGYGNQPQHF. DNA for the CDR3: TGTGCCAGCAGCTTAGTGGCAGGGTACGGCAATCAGCCCCAGCATTTT.

This clonotype was picked up a small number of times. The V gene is TRBV2, the J gene TRBJ2-1; 11 bases match TRBD1. With 4 bases clipped from V and 6 bases from J, the junction kept 8 bases outside the gene matches. This CDR3 is built from 16 residues. Per the germline V gene, CDR1 is SNHLY and CDR2 is FYNNEI. CDR3 nucleotides: TGTGCCAGCAGTGGAGGGGGACAGGGGGGAATCAATGAGCAGTTCTTC. Protein: CASSGGGQGGINEQFF.

This clonotype has more than one count but fewer than ten. CDR3 sequence reads: CASSLAPTGGNYGYTF. The CDR3 nucleotides read TGTGCCAGCAGTTTAGCGCCGACAGGGGGCAACTATGGCTACACCTTC. The chain joins TRBV12-3 or TRBV12-4 to TRBJ1-2; 10 nucleotides align to TRBD1. CDR3 length: 16 residues. Trimming took 0 bases from V and 2 from J; bases not matched to a gene: 3.

This sequence joins TRBV6-5 and TRBJ1-2, with a possible D match to TRBD1 (5 bases). Germline assignment: CDR1 MNHEY and CDR2 SVGAGI. CDR3 length: 15 amino acids. The V and J ends lost 4 bases and 6 bases respectively, with 18 bases between them. The CDR3 loop is CASSFLGEERNGYTF. CDR3 nucleotides: TGTGCCAGCAGTTTTCTAGGGGAAGAACGTAATGGCTACACCTTC.

The V and J genes are TRBV7-3 and TRBJ1-1; no reliable D call. This CDR3 comprises 15 residues. Germline V lookup: CDR1 SGHTA, CDR2 FQGTGA. Trimming took 5 bases from V and 6 from J, leaving 19 bases between them. The CDR3 here is CASSEGQTRASEAFF. DNA for the CDR3: TGTGCCAGCAGCGAGGGCCAGACCCGTGCTTCTGAAGCTTTCTTT.

This clonotype showed up just a few times. The V call is TRBV15, the J call TRBJ2-3; D is unresolved. The V gene's germline CDR1 is LNHNV and CDR2 YYDKDF (reference sequence). V lost 4 bases and J 2 bases, leaving 13 bases between the germline ends. The CDR3 totals 15 residues. The CDR3 reads CATSKRDGITDTQYF. The CDR3 coding sequence is TGTGCCACCAGCAAGCGAGACGGTATCACAGATACGCAGTATTTT. The complete variable domain, with remaining parts taken from reference TRBV15 and TRBJ2-3, reads DAMVIQNPRYQVTQFGKPVTLSCSQTLNHNVMYWYQQKSSQAPKLLFHYYDKDFNNEADTPDNFQSRRPNTSFCFLDIRSPGLGDTAMYLCATSKRDGITDTQYFGPGTRLTVL.

This clonotype was seen more than once but under ten times. The chain combines TRBV12-3 or TRBV12-4 with TRBJ2-1, with 11 nucleotides matching TRBD2. Losses at the gene ends were 4 bases for V and 7 bases for J; bases not matched to a gene: 12. The CDR3 is made up of 17 amino acids. As DNA, the CDR3 is TGTGCCAGCAGTTACTTTAGCGGGAGGGCTGGGTTAAATGAGCAGTTCTTC. It codes for CASSYFSGRAGLNEQFF.

This clonotype has a handful of counts. This rearrangement joins TRBV5-1 to TRBJ1-1; no definite D call. The CDR3 sequence is 15 residues long. Trimming removed 0 bases at V and 0 bases at J, with 9 bases between. Germline CDR1 SGHRS, CDR2 YFSETQ. CDR3 coding DNA: TGCGCCAGCAGCTTGGGACCAGAAATGAACACTGAAGCTTTCTTT. Translated, it gives CASSLGPEMNTEAFF.

The V and J genes are TRBV20-1 and TRBJ1-3; D unresolved. CDR1 and CDR2 from the germline V gene are DFQATT and SNEGSKA (reference sequence). Trimming removed 3 bases from V and 0 bases from J, with 6 bases in between. The CDR3 consists of 13 residues. CDR3 amino acids: CSARAGSGNTIYF. The DNA of the CDR3 is TGCAGTGCTAGGGCAGGCTCTGGAAACACCATATATTTT.

This chain joins TRBV5-6 and TRBJ2-5, with D perhaps TRBD1 (5 bases). V was trimmed by 3 bases and J by 7 bases, leaving 13 bases between them. Germline V lookup: CDR1 SGHDT, CDR2 YYEEEE. This CDR3 is 13 amino acids long. This CDR3 is CASSSDTDGTQYF. CDR3 in DNA: TGTGCCAGCAGCTCGGACACGGACGGGACCCAGTACTTC.

The sample holds a few counts of this clonotype. This chain joins TRBV7-2 and TRBJ2-3; a possible D gene is TRBD2 (6 bases). This CDR3 region has 13 residues. V lost 5 bases and J lost 5, with 11 bases in between. Looked up from germline, CDR1 is SGHTA and CDR2 is FQGNSA. The CDR3 is CASSRDLKDTQYF. CDR3 bases: TGTGCCAGCAGCCGGGACTTAAAAGATACGCAGTATTTT.

This clonotype appeared a few times. The chain uses TRBV4-1 and TRBJ2-1, with D possibly TRBD1 on 6 matching bases. The CDR3 spans 17 residues. Germline V gene lookup returns CDR1 MGHRA and CDR2 YSYEKL. The V end lost 4 bases, the J end lost 7 bases, and 23 bases lay between the germline ends. The CDR3 loop is CASSPQAGTPRGNEQFF. The CDR3 DNA follows: TGCGCCAGCAGCCCTCAAGCCGGGACACCCCGAGGGAATGAGCAGTTCTTC.

V and J are TRBV7-7 and TRBJ2-1; TRBD2 might be the D (6 bases). The CDR3 has 14 amino acids. V lost 5 bases to trimming and J lost 9 bases, with 17 bases between them. The germline V gene encodes CDR1 SSHAT and CDR2 FNYEAQ (reference sequence). CDR3: CASSRLGWETEQFF. The DNA for the CDR3 is TGTGCCAGCAGCCGACTAGGTTGGGAAACTGAGCAGTTCTTC.

This clonotype was seen a handful of times. The chain is built from TRBV5-5 and TRBJ1-6; D gene unclear. CDR1 is SGHKS, CDR2 YYEKEE, per germline (reference sequence). V shed 4 bases and J shed 6 bases, with 14 bases lying between them. CDR3 length: 15 amino acids. CDR3 protein: CASSPAPSSNSPLHF. DNA of the CDR3: TGTGCCAGCAGCCCCGCGCCGTCAAGTAATTCACCCCTCCACTTT.

The chain links TRBV6-2 or TRBV6-3 to TRBJ2-7, with D tentatively TRBD1 (5 bases). Per germline, CDR1 MNHEY and CDR2 SVGEGT. The length of the CDR3 is 14 residues. V lost 4 bases and J 3 bases, leaving 13 bases between the germline ends. CDR3 sequence reads: CASSSWGRGYEQYF. In DNA form, the CDR3 reads TGTGCCAGCAGTTCTTGGGGCCGAGGCTACGAGCAGTACTTC.